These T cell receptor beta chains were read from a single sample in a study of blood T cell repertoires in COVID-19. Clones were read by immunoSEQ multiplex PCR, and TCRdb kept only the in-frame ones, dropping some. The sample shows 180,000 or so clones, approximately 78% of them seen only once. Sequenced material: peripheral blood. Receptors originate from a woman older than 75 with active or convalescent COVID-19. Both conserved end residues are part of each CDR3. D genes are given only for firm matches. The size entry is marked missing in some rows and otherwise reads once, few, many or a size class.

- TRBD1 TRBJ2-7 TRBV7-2 TGTGCCAGCAGCTTCCCGACAGGGGGCGGGAACGAGCAGTACTTC CASSFPTGGGNEQYF
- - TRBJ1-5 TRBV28 TGTGCCAGCAGCGTATCGGGGTCGAATCAGCCCCAGCATTTT CASSVSGSNQPQHF
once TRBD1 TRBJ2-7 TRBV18 TGTGCCAGCTCACCAGGGAGCGGGACAGGGGTCTACGAGCAGTACTTC CASSPGSGTGVYEQYF
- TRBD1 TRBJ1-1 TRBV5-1 TGCGCCAGCAGCCAGGGGGCAGGTGGGACTGAAGCTTTCTTT CASSQGAGGTEAFF
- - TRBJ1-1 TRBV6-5 TGTGCCAGCAGAGGGAGCAGGGGCGGAGCTGAAGCTTTCTTT CASRGSRGGAEAFF
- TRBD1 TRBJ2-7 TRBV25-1 TGTGCCAGCAGTGAATATGGGACAGGGACATTACACGAGCAGTACTTC CASSEYGTGTLHEQYF
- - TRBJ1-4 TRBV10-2 TGCGCCAGCAGTGAGAGCCTAGGTCTGTTTTTT CASSESLGLFF
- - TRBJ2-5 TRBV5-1 TGCGCCAGCAGCTTAGGACAGCGCCAAGAGACCCAGTACTTC CASSLGQRQETQYF
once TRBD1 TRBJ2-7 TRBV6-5 TGTGCCAGCAGTTTAACCGGGACAGGAGACTACGAGCAGTACTTC CASSLTGTGDYEQYF
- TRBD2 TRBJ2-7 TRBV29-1 TGCAGCGTTGAATCCGGACTAGCGGGGGCGGACGAGCAGTACTTC CSVESGLAGADEQYF
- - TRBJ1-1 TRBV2 TGTGCCAGCAGTGAAATAGGGGGTGGGGACACTGAAGCTTTCTTT CASSEIGGGDTEAFF
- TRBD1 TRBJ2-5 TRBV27 TGTGCCAGCAATCCTGGGACAGGGGCTGGGGAGACCCAGTACTTC CASNPGTGAGETQYF
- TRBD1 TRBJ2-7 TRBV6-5 TGTGCCAGCAGCCGCCAAACGGGACAGCCGGGCGAGCAGTACTTC CASSRQTGQPGEQYF
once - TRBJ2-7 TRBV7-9 TGTGCCAGCAGCTTAGTCGCGGGCCTCTCGGAGCAGTACTTC CASSLVAGLSEQYF
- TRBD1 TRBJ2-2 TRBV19 TGTGCCAGTAGTATGTCCGGGACAGTCAACACCGGGGAGCTGTTTTTT CASSMSGTVNTGELFF
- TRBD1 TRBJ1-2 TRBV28 TGTGCCAGCAGACTATCAGCTACAGGGGGCCGGGGCTATGGCTACACCTTC CASRLSATGGRGYGYTF
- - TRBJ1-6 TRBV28 TGTGCCACCCTAGGAAGGTTGAACTCACCCCTCCACTTT CATLGRLNSPLHF
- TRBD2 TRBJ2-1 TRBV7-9 TGTGCCAGCAGTCCCTGGGGCGGGGGTCAGTACAATGAGCAGTTCTTC CASSPWGGGQYNEQFF
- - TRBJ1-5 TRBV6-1 TGTGCCAGCAGTGAAAGGGGAAGGAGAAACAATCAGCCCCAGCATTTT CASSERGRRNNQPQHF
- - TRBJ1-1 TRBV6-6 TGTGCCAGCATTTTCGGGAGCGTAAACACTGAAGCTTTCTTT CASIFGSVNTEAFF
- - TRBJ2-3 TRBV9 TGTGCCAGCAGCGTGCGGGACTTAGATACGCAGTATTTT CASSVRDLDTQYF
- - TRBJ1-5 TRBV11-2 TGTGCCAGCAGCTTAGATGGTGCGCGAGGAAAGCATTTT CASSLDGARGKHF
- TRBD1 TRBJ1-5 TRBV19 TGTGCCAGTAGAATAAAAACAGGGGCGAATCAGCCCCAGCATTTT CASRIKTGANQPQHF
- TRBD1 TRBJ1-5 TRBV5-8 TGTGCCAGCAGCTTGGACAGGGGGATCCAGCCCCAGCATTTT CASSLDRGIQPQHF
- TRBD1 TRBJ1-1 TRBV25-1 TGTGCCAGCAGTCGGACAGGGACAAACACTGAAGCTTTCTTT CASSRTGTNTEAFF
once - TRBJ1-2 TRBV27 TGTGCCAGCTCTTCCCAGGGCCAACAGGGTAGAAGCTATGGCTACACCTTC CASSSQGQQGRSYGYTF
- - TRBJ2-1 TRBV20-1 TGCAGTGCTAGTCTTATTGGGGCCGTGGATGAGCAGTTCTTC CSASLIGAVDEQFF
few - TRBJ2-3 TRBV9 TGTGCCAGCAGCGTAATCGGGACAGATACGCAGTATTTT CASSVIGTDTQYF
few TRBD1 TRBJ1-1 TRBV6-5 TGTGCCAGCAGAAGGGACAGGGATACTGAAGCTTTCTTT CASRRDRDTEAFF
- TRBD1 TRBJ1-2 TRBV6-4 TGTGCCAGCAGTGGGACAGGGATATTCCGCACCTTC CASSGTGIFRTF
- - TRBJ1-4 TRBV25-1 TGTGCCAGCAGTGTACTGCGGCAGGGAAATGAAAAACTGTTTTTT CASSVLRQGNEKLFF
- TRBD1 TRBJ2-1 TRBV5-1 TGCGCCAGCAGATTCGGACAGGACAATGAGCAGTTCTTC CASRFGQDNEQFF
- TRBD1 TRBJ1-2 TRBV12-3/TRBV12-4 TGTGCCAGCATTGGGACAGGGGTTGGCTACACCTTC CASIGTGVGYTF
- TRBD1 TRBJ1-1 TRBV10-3 TGTGCCATCAGTGGGACAGGTGTGAACACTGAAGCTTTCTTT CAISGTGVNTEAFF
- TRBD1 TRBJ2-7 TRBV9 TGTGCCAGCAGCCCTAACGGGGACAGTCTCTCCTACGAGCAGTACTTC CASSPNGDSLSYEQYF
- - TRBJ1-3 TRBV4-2 TGTGCCAGCAGCCAACGGGAGCTGACCAACTCTGGAAACACCATATATTTT CASSQRELTNSGNTIYF
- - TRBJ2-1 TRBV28 TGTGCCAGCAGCTCACTAGACAATGAGCAGTTCTTC CASSSLDNEQFF
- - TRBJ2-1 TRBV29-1 TGCAGCGTTGAAGGGACGGTAACTAGCTCCTACAATGAGCAGTTCTTC CSVEGTVTSSYNEQFF
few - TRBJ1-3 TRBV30 TGTGCCTGCGGGTTCTCTGGAAACACCATATATTTT CACGFSGNTIYF
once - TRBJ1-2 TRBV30 TGTGCCTGGAGTGTACCCCATTTTGACACGAATGGCTACACCTTC CAWSVPHFDTNGYTF
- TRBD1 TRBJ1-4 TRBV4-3 TGCGCCAGCAGACGAGGGACAGGGGCCATGGATAATGAAAAACTGTTTTTT CASRRGTGAMDNEKLFF
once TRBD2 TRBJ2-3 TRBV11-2 TGTGCCAGCAGGTACCCCCCACTAGCGGGGGGGACAGATACGCAGTATTTT CASRYPPLAGGTDTQYF
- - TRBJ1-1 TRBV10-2 TGCGCCAGCACCCGGACAGTGAACACTGAAGCTTTCTTT CASTRTVNTEAFF
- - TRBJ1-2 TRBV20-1 TGCAGTGCTAGTTTCTTGGGCAGGGAAACGCAAGGCTACACCTTC CSASFLGRETQGYTF
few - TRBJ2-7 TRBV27 TGCGCATCCGGGGAGCTTAACTACGAGCAGTACTTC CASGELNYEQYF
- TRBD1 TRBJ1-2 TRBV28 TGTGCCAGCACCTGGGACAGGACCTTCTATGGCTACACCTTC CASTWDRTFYGYTF
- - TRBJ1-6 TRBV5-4 TGTGCCAGCAGCCAGACCGGGAGCAACCCACCCCTCCACTTT CASSQTGSNPPLHF
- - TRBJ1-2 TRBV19 TGTGCCAGTAGTCCCACAGATACGGTCGGCTACACCTTC CASSPTDTVGYTF
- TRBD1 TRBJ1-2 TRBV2 TGTGCCAGCAGTGGGACAGGGGGGAACTATGGCTACACCTTC CASSGTGGNYGYTF
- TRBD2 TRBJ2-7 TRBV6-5 TGTGCCAGCAGCTCTTTAGCGGGGGCCCGCTACGAGCAGTACTTC CASSSLAGARYEQYF
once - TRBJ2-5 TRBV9 TGTGCCAGCAGCGTAGAATCCCCAGGGGGGGAGACCCAGTACTTC CASSVESPGGETQYF
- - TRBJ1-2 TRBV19 TGTGCCAGTAGTATTCCCCCGGGATATGACGGCTCAGGCTATGGCTACACCTTC CASSIPPGYDGSGYGYTF
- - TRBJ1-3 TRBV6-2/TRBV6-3 TGTGCCAGCAGTTACCGAGCTGGAAACACCATATATTTT CASSYRAGNTIYF
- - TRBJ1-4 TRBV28 TGTGCCAGCAGGGGGCGCGTTGAAAAACTGTTTTTT CASRGRVEKLFF
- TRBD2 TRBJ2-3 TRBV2 TGTGCCAGCAGTGAAGTCGGGGGGGCAGATACGCAGTATTTT CASSEVGGADTQYF
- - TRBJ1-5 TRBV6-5 TGTGCCAGCAGTCCCCGAGGTAGCAATCAGCCCCAGCATTTT CASSPRGSNQPQHF